The 27 T cell receptor beta chains listed next were all sequenced from one sample in a study of T cells after posttransplantation cyclophosphamide. TCRdb keeps only in-frame clones here, not all; method: immunoSEQ multiplex PCR. The repertoire has approximately 27,000 clones, none seen only once; the ten largest take over 1.3%. Sample: PBMCs. The receptors originated from a man in his fifties or sixties in good health, CMV-negative, and a related stem cell transplant donor.

This clone was observed many times. V gene TRBV19 combines with J gene TRBJ2-1; the D gene is possibly TRBD2 (5 bases). Deletions cut 8 bases from V and 7 bases from J, with 9 bases between. Germline CDR1 reads LNHDA; CDR2 reads SQIVND (reference sequence). This CDR3 has 11 residues. In DNA, the CDR3 is TGTGCCAGTTCACGAGGGAATGAGCAGTTCTTC. This gives the protein CASSRGNEQFF.

This clone occurred many times. The V and J genes are TRBV7-3 and TRBJ1-2, with D tentatively TRBD1 (5 bases). V was pared by 5 bases and J by 8 bases, with 15 bases between. This CDR3 has 13 residues. Per germline, CDR1 SGHTA and CDR2 FQGTGA. The CDR3 loop reads CASSPSVGRGYTF. CDR3 in DNA: TGTGCCAGCAGCCCCTCGGTGGGGCGCGGCTACACCTTC. The full variable domain, in which reference TRBV7-3 and TRBJ1-2 provide the parts outside the CDR3, is GAGVSQTPSNKVTEKGKYVELRCDPISGHTALYWYRQSLGQGPEFLIYFQGTGAADDSGLPNDRFFAVRPEGSVSTLKIQRTERGDSAVYLCASSPSVGRGYTFGSGTRLTVV.

This clone was seen many times. V usage is TRBV28 and J usage is TRBJ1-4; D remains unclear. Trimming took 7 bases from V and 5 from J, leaving 14 bases between them. Germline loops: CDR1 MDHEN, CDR2 SYDVKM. The CDR3 is 14 amino acids. The chain's CDR3 is CASTPADSNEKLFF. The DNA of the CDR3 is TGTGCCAGCACCCCGGCAGACTCCAATGAAAAACTGTTTTTT.

Ten or more counts support this clone. The chain couples TRBV20-1 to TRBJ2-7, with a weak D call TRBD1 (6 bases). V was cut by 4 bases and J by 4 bases, with 8 bases left in between. The CDR3 consists of 11 residues. CDR1 DFQATT and CDR2 SNEGSKA come from the germline V gene (reference sequence). The CDR3 reads CSAIGQYEQYF. The CDR3 nucleotides read TGCAGTGCTATTGGACAGTACGAGCAGTACTTC.

This clone was seen at least ten times. The rearrangement uses TRBV7-9 and TRBJ2-3; no reliable D call. The CDR3 has 14 residues. Germline CDR1 and CDR2: SEHNR and FQNEAQ (reference sequence). V lost 2 bases to trimming and J lost 2 bases, with 8 bases between them. The CDR3 is CASSLTAPTDTQYF. The CDR3 DNA reads as TGTGCCAGCAGCTTAACTGCTCCCACAGATACGCAGTATTTT.

Ten or more counts support this clone. This chain links TRBV14 with TRBJ2-3; tentatively, D is TRBD2 (6 bases). This CDR3 contains 13 residues. Trimming cost V 4 bases and J 5 bases, with 10 bases left between them. Germline-derived CDR1 and CDR2 are SGHDN and FVKESK. The CDR3 here is CASSLGTRDTQYF. CDR3 nucleotide sequence: TGTGCCAGCAGCCTCGGGACTCGAGATACGCAGTATTTT.

This clone was seen at least ten times. This rearrangement joins TRBV5-4 to TRBJ2-1; 7 bases map to TRBD1. After removal of 2 bases from V and 6 bases from J, the junction contained 5 bases not matched to a gene. This CDR3 is built from 14 residues. In germline, CDR1 is SGHNT, CDR2 YYREEE (reference sequence). CDR3 in DNA: TGTGCCAGCAGCTTCGGGACAGTGGTCAATGAGCAGTTCTTC. This codes for CASSFGTVVNEQFF.

There are a few counts of this clone. This chain connects TRBV5-6 to TRBJ2-5, with a tentative D call TRBD2 (7 bases). Germline V lookup: CDR1 SGHDT, CDR2 YYEEEE. V lost 4 bases, J lost 4 bases, and 17 bases lay in between. The CDR3 spans 15 residues. This chain's CDR3 is CASSHGGPPGETQYF. The CDR3 coding sequence is TGTGCCAGCAGCCACGGGGGGCCCCCGGGAGAGACCCAGTACTTC. The full variable domain, its missing parts supplied by reference TRBV5-6 and TRBJ2-5, is DAGVTQSPTHLIKTRGQQVTLRCSPKSGHDTVSWYQQALGQGPQFIFQYYEEEERQRGNFPDRFSGHQFPNYSSELNVNALLLGDSALYLCASSHGGPPGETQYFGPGTRLLVL.

This clone was observed many times. The chain is built from TRBV5-1 and TRBJ2-1; 9 nucleotides agree with TRBD2. The CDR3 has 15 residues. Germline V gives CDR1 SGHRS, CDR2 YFSETQ. Unmatched junction bases numbered 8, after V lost 4 bases and J lost 6 bases. The CDR3 bases are TGCGCCAGCAGCGGGGGCGGGAGGGTTTTCAATGAGCAGTTCTTC. Its protein is CASSGGGRVFNEQFF.

This clone was seen many times. The J gene is TRBJ1-1, the V gene TRBV12-5, with 10 bases lining up with TRBD1. From germline, CDR1 is LGHNT and CDR2 FRNRAP. The ends lost 2 bases at V and 10 bases at J; junction bases unmatched: 7. The length of the CDR3 is 14 residues. The CDR3 spells CASGLTPGQGLAFF. The CDR3 nucleotides are TGTGCTAGTGGTTTGACACCGGGACAGGGGTTAGCTTTCTTT. Variable domain in full (rest from reference TRBV12-5 and TRBJ1-1): DARVTQTPRHKVTEMGQEVTMRCQPILGHNTVFWYRQTMMQGLELLAYFRNRAPLDDSGMPKDRFSAEMPDATLATLKIQPSEPRDSAVYFCASGLTPGQGLAFFGQGTRLTVV.

This clone was counted at least ten times. This chain links TRBV18 with TRBJ2-6; 9 bases map to TRBD1. The CDR3 loop spans 16 amino acids. Unmatched junction bases numbered 5, after V lost 4 bases and J lost 4 bases. Germline CDR1 reads KGHSH; CDR2 reads LQKENI. The CDR3 nucleotides are TGTGCCAGCTCACAACGGACAGGGGTAGGGGCCAACGTCCTGACTTTC. It is translated as CASSQRTGVGANVLTF.

This clone was detected many times. The CDR3 nucleotides are TGTGCCAGCAGCCAAGATCCTTCGTCCCGTAGCAATCAGCCCCAGCATTTT. It encodes CASSQDPSSRSNQPQHF. This chain links TRBV4-2 with TRBJ1-5; D remains ambiguous. The V end was cut by 0 bases, the J end by 0 bases, with 12 bases between. CDR1 and CDR2 (germline): LGHNA, YNFKEQ. The length of the CDR3 is 17 residues.

This clone was detected many times. The chain is built from TRBV19 and TRBJ2-2, with 10 bases identical to TRBD2. This CDR3 has 14 amino acids. In germline, CDR1 is LNHDA, CDR2 SQIVND (reference sequence). Germline trimming cut 9 bases from V and 6 bases from J; bases unmatched to any gene: 7. The CDR3 DNA reads TGTGCCAGCGGCCCCGGGACTAGCGCCGGGGAGCTGTTTTTT. As protein: CASGPGTSAGELFF.

In its sample, this clone was seen a few times. This chain's CDR3 is CASSFSGRNSPLHF. DNA for the CDR3: TGTGCCAGCAGTTTTTCAGGGCGTAATTCACCCCTCCACTTT. The J gene is TRBJ1-6, the V gene TRBV28, with D perhaps TRBD1 (5 bases). V was pared by 3 bases and J by 6 bases, with 9 bases between. The CDR3 covers 14 residues. Germline CDR1 and CDR2: MDHEN and SYDVKM.

This clone was recorded many times. This rearrangement joins TRBV29-1 to TRBJ2-3, with D possibly matching TRBD1 (6 bases). The V end was cut by 0 bases, the J end by 0 bases, with 16 bases between. This CDR3 contains 17 residues. Germline V gene data show CDR1 as SQVTM and CDR2 as ANQGSEA. The CDR3 nucleotides are TGCAGCGTTGAAGAATTTCGGCCAGGGGTCAGCACAGATACGCAGTATTTT. It translates to CSVEEFRPGVSTDTQYF.

There are many counts of this clone. The chain employs TRBV2 and TRBJ2-3; 10 nucleotides line up with TRBD1. V gave up 9 bases and J gave up 2 bases; unmatched junction bases: 14. Germline-derived CDR1 and CDR2 are SNHLY and FYNNEI. This CDR3 contains 17 residues. The CDR3 DNA sequence: TGTGCCAGTGGGGCGGCCCCGGGACAGGGGACCACAGATACGCAGTATTTT. Amino acids: CASGAAPGQGTTDTQYF.

This clone was recorded at least ten times. V gene TRBV19 combines with J gene TRBJ1-5; 7 positions agree with TRBD1. V was clipped by 5 bases and J by 6 bases; unmatched bases: 4. Germline assignment: CDR1 LNHDA and CDR2 SQIVND (reference sequence). The CDR3 sequence is 13 residues long. CDR3 sequence: CASSQTGTQPQHF. CDR3 nucleotide sequence: TGTGCCAGTAGTCAGACAGGGACTCAGCCCCAGCATTTT.

This clone was recorded a few times. The chain couples TRBV27 to TRBJ2-5, with 7 bases identical to TRBD2. The J call may not be correct, given that the DNA end is closer to TRBJ2-7. In germline, CDR1 is MNHEY, CDR2 SMNVEV (reference sequence). The CDR3 is 16 amino acids. This CDR3 reads CASSPQLADLSYEQYF. The CDR3 DNA is TGTGCCAGCAGTCCCCAGCTAGCGGACCTCTCCTACGAGCAGTACTTC.

This clone was counted many times. J is TRBJ2-3 and V is TRBV4-1; 7 nucleotides align to TRBD1. Germline-derived CDR1 and CDR2 are MGHRA and YSYEKL. This CDR3 spans 15 amino acids. V trimming: 6 bases; J trimming: 4 bases; junction bases outside the gene matches: 10. The CDR3 loop reads CASRLTGVGADTQYF. CDR3 nucleotide sequence: TGCGCCAGCAGACTAACAGGGGTGGGGGCAGATACGCAGTATTTT.

This clone occurred many times. The chain uses TRBV6-5 and TRBJ2-3; D possibly corresponds to TRBD2 (5 bases). Trimming took 2 bases from V and 3 from J, leaving 12 bases between them. The germline V gene has CDR1 MNHEY and CDR2 SVGAGI. The CDR3 totals 15 residues. The CDR3 nucleotides are TGTGCCAGCAGTTACCGGGGAATAGATACAGATACGCAGTATTTT. Amino acids: CASSYRGIDTDTQYF.

This clone has at least ten counts. The chain employs TRBV30 and TRBJ2-7, with D tentatively TRBD1 (5 bases). There are 12 residues in the CDR3. Germline V gene data show CDR1 as GTSNPN and CDR2 as SVGIG (reference sequence). V gave up 0 bases and J gave up 11 bases, with 14 bases separating them. CDR3 protein: CAWSVTARAEYF. In DNA, the CDR3 is TGTGCCTGGAGTGTAACCGCCAGGGCTGAGTACTTC.

Ten or more counts support this clone. V and J are TRBV27 and TRBJ2-1; 9 nucleotides agree with TRBD2. The V segment lost 0 bases and the J segment 4 bases; nucleotides outside the gene matches: 7. The CDR3 extends over 17 amino acids. CDR1 and CDR2 (germline): MNHEY, SMNVEV (reference sequence). The CDR3 DNA follows: TGTGCCAGCAGTTTATCGACTAGCGGCATATCTTACAATGAGCAGTTCTTC. Protein product: CASSLSTSGISYNEQFF.

This clone was counted many times. This chain connects TRBV7-9 to TRBJ2-5, with unresolved D. Per germline, CDR1 SEHNR and CDR2 FQNEAQ (reference sequence). The CDR3 extends over 15 amino acids. Trimming stripped 3 bases from V and 0 bases from J, with 11 bases between. DNA for the CDR3: TGTGCCAGCAGCTTGCCGCGGTCTTACCAAGAGACCCAGTACTTC. Encoded protein: CASSLPRSYQETQYF.

This clone was detected many times. The CDR3 protein is CASTGLAGAYNEQFF. In DNA form, the CDR3 reads TGCGCCAGCACCGGACTAGCGGGAGCCTACAATGAGCAGTTCTTC. V and J are TRBV5-1 and TRBJ2-1, with 13 bases that match TRBD2. This CDR3 is built from 15 residues. Unmatched junction bases numbered 2, after V lost 6 bases and J lost 2 bases. Germline values: CDR1 SGHRS, CDR2 YFSETQ.

This clone was found many times. The chain couples TRBV7-2 to TRBJ1-4; 9 nucleotides agree with TRBD1. The CDR3 loop spans 14 amino acids. The trim removed 4 bases at V and 10 bases at J, leaving 7 bases unmatched. Germline lookup yields CDR1 SGHTA and CDR2 FQGNSA. The DNA for the CDR3 is TGTGCCAGCAGCTCCAGACAGGGGGAAGGAAAACTGTTTTTT. It encodes CASSSRQGEGKLFF.

This clone turned up a few times. The J gene is TRBJ2-1, the V gene TRBV28; the match to TRBD2 covers 10 bases. CDR3 size: 15 residues. Germline V lookup: CDR1 MDHEN, CDR2 SYDVKM. V shed 3 bases and J 4 bases; nucleotides not matched to a gene: 3. The CDR3 loop is CASSLSSGSYNEQFF. Here the CDR3 DNA reads TGTGCCAGCAGTTTGTCTAGCGGGAGTTACAATGAGCAGTTCTTC.

This clone was observed at least ten times. This rearrangement joins TRBV4-1 to TRBJ2-6; D is perhaps TRBD1 (6 bases). V was clipped by 2 bases and J by 1 base, with 12 bases between them. The CDR3 contains 17 residues. CDR1 MGHRA and CDR2 YSYEKL come from the germline V gene. CDR3 protein: CASSQNPQGSGANVLTF. CDR3 DNA: TGCGCCAGCAGCCAAAATCCCCAGGGGTCTGGGGCCAACGTCCTGACTTTC.